This T cell receptor beta chain emerged from a study of cytomegalovirus exposure and HLA in healthy donors (dated by TCRdb to 2017 to 2019). Some background on the complete study: According to an earlier analysis of a few hundred of the donors, about 190 million T cells yielded 90 million to 130 million unique TCR beta sequences and about 300 Gb of sequence data. An early release covering roughly 600 HLA-typed donors comprised about 290 gigabases of sequencing data and tens of millions of unique TCR sequences. The genetic ancestry cluster associated with self-reported Caucasian donors included 65% to 90% of the roughly 400 genotyped donors. The study was designed to test whether signatures of past pathogen exposure could be identified by cataloging public T cell receptors. Using immunosequencing, the study profiled T cell repertoires from 500 to 800 subjects and related those repertoires to cytomegalovirus serostatus. In addition to the first cohort of around 670 subjects, a separate validation cohort of 120 different subjects was used. To predict cytomegalovirus infection status, the study brought together high-throughput TCR immunosequencing, statistical association of individual TCRs with disease status, and machine learning. In a later analysis, previously published TCR beta repertoires from 550 to 700 donors were re-analyzed and high-resolution HLA genotyping was added so that TCR occurrence patterns could be studied. Rather than drawing on any new phenotypic data, the later analysis identified candidate immune exposures from TCR beta sequences and the way those sequences occurred across donors. An earlier analysis of nearly 600 of the donors applied high-throughput TCR beta sequencing to assess whether each TCR beta V gene segment acted as functional or pseudogenic. Donor age, sex, ethnicity and CMV serostatus were compiled alongside the repertoire data. Genome-wide SNP genotypes for about 55% of the roughly 670 donors were used in a later genetic analysis, which treated that subset as a discovery cohort. All discovery cohort repertoires had been generated using a single sequencing platform. HLA typing covered class I and class II loci at four-digit resolution. Typing coverage varied by locus: roughly 629-640 donors for A, B, C, DRB1 and DQB1; approximately 560 for DQA1; more than 600 for DPA1; 450 to 480 for DPB1. Because of strong linkage in the cohort, a few DR-DQ haplotypes were treated as single units for association and clustering. Across about 380 genotyped donors of the cohort, an average of about 240,000 unique TCR beta nucleotide sequences per donor were sequenced, and around 20% of those sequences were non-productive. The full study reports these points: Because some donors lacked HLA typing at each locus, the association tests relied only on the typed subset. In this cohort, only TCR beta chains were sequenced, and detectable features were limited by the absence of alpha or paired-chain data. In a later analysis, more than 15,000 TCR beta sequences were associated with specific HLA alleles at a false discovery rate of 0.05. When HLA alleles, especially DR and DQ, strongly co-occurred, attributing TCR associations to individual alleles was difficult. Several of the top co-occurrence clusters appeared to be linked to parvovirus B19, influenza, CMV and Epstein-Barr virus, according to a later analysis. A further reported finding was that TCR beta sequences accurately predicted the HLA-A and HLA-B alleles for most subjects in the first cohort. Broadly in line with IMGT annotations, most TCR beta V segments showed up in productive rearrangements about 87% or about 30% of the time in an earlier analysis of roughly 590 of the donors. A total of fewer than 200 TCR beta chains were listed by the study as associated with cytomegalovirus. In a later genetic analysis, fewer N-insertions in productive TCRs were reported among donors in an Asian-associated ancestry cluster than the roughly 640-donor mean. Because counts were too low, roughly 17 rarely observed V segments, including chromosome 9 orphons, were left out of the earlier analysis of 587 of the donors. The presence/absence analyses assumed that sequencing depth was roughly uniform across donors, and that assumption may not be true. According to a later analysis, TCR association rates differed among HLA loci, with DRB1 alleles showing the most associated TCRs and HLA-C alleles showing the fewest. The classifier was reported to diagnose cytomegalovirus status with high specificity and sensitivity in both the original and validation cohorts. Most TCR sequences were seen in very few donors, while some public TCRs were found in many individuals. A later genetic analysis associated a missense DCLRE1C variant with V-gene and J-gene trimming of TCR beta chains, and an independent cohort replicated the association. Correlated functional status among segregating V segments might be attributable to linkage disequilibrium, but an unknown experimental factor could not be ruled out. Immune exposure information for the cohort was limited to CMV serostatus. It was suggested by the authors that the approach could potentially be generalized to other disease states and immunological phenotypes. In vitro tests confirmed that a few of the cytomegalovirus-associated TCR beta chains recognize cytomegalovirus antigens. According to a later analysis, most CMV-associated TCR beta chains appeared to be HLA-restricted, and the HLA associations seemed to be driven largely by CMV exposure. In a later analysis, HLA-associated TCR beta chains were found to be more clonally expanded and to have lower generation probabilities than equally common non-associated chains. A cluster of highly shared sequence variants was judged likely to be a technical artifact of the sequencing pipeline. Because the 87-base-pair reads could not distinguish some IMGT-functional V segments, including TRBV6-2 and TRBV6-3, those segments were excluded.

The germline V end is reduced by 4 bases and the J end by 7 bases; junction bases left unmatched: 11. The CDR3 goes from the cysteine to the phenylalanine over 14 residues. Kept here is only the CDR3 DNA, which spans 42 bases and is read in frame from base 1. In the germline V gene (reference sequence), CDR1 corresponds to SGHNT and CDR2 to YYREEE. The cohort comprised under 700 healthy bone marrow donors. At the time of sampling, all cohort members were nominally healthy, though unrecorded immune exposures were likely present. The donor tested CMV seropositive and was one of the 289 seropositive cohort members. A peripheral blood sample was collected from each donor, and TCR beta sequencing was performed on peripheral blood mononuclear cells. The Qiagen DNeasy Blood Extraction Kit was used to extract genomic DNA from the blood cell samples. A word on this clone: Which antigen it targets is not known. One base away there is no much larger clone; base qualities are not given.

Library generation was performed with the immunoSEQ multiplex PCR assay. For the multiplex PCR, a mixture combining 60 forward primers for TCR Vbeta segments and 13 reverse primers for TCR Jbeta segments was used. The CDR3 region of rearranged TCR beta genes was amplified from genomic DNA with a multiplex PCR assay. The amplified TCR beta libraries were sequenced on the Illumina HiSeq System as 87-base-pair reads. The authors' analysis ran thus. In a later analysis, tens of millions of unique TCR beta chains were counted across the 666 repertoires, and roughly 11 million of these chains were shared by at least two donors. A nearest-neighbor algorithm error-corrected the raw reads and collapsed the reads into unique sequences, merging closely related sequences to remove PCR and sequencing errors. CDR3 sequences were aligned to IMGT reference sequences to assign V, D and J gene segments. Each retained sequence needed at least a six-nucleotide match to both a V gene segment and a J gene segment. A rearrangement was called productive if the CDR3 had no stop codons and remained in frame with V and J, and every other rearrangement was called non-productive. CDR3 was defined by IMGT convention, running from the second conserved V-encoded cysteine to the conserved J-encoded phenylalanine. The earlier analysis of about 590 of the donors excluded sequences that lacked an unambiguous match to a single V gene segment. An earlier analysis of several hundred of the donors called V segments functional above 56.7% productive rearrangements and segregating when the between-donor standard deviation exceeded 5%. A statistical classification framework was built for diagnosing cytomegalovirus status from the catalog of TCR beta chain sequences. In a later analysis, V and J genes were assigned by comparing TCR nucleotide sequences against IMGT/GENE-DB human TR gene sequences. In a later analysis, CDR3 sequences and most-parsimonious VDJ recombination scenarios were assigned using the TCRdist pipeline. In a later analysis, each TCR beta chain was defined by its CDR3 amino acid sequence together with its V-gene family, and reads lacking a unique V-gene family were excluded. A later analysis removed nearly 600 highly shared, low-generation-probability nucleotide sequences to deal with suspected cross-contamination and a sequencing artifact. A later analysis calculated a clonal expansion index for each public chain from normalized within-repertoire ranks of inferred template counts. In a later analysis, generation probabilities were computed with a VDJ recombination model fitted to out-of-frame rearrangements, and the resulting probabilities were checked against IGoR. In a later analysis, TCR-TCR, TCR-HLA and TCR-CMV co-occurrence was scored with hypergeometric tests, and a repertoire-size bias correction was applied to TCR pairs. In a later analysis, false discovery rates were estimated by permuting HLA or CMV assignments 20 times. In a later analysis, co-occurring TCRs were grouped using DBSCAN, with TCRdist sequence similarity added in when clustering inside HLA-allele-positive subsets. Co-occurrence clustering excluded repertoires with fewer than 30,000 or more than 120,000 public chains, plus five with anomalous nucleotide sharing. Sourced from immuneACCESS, this table was stored by TCRdb with only in-frame sequences that have V and J called. A share of the clones is absent; for the studies checked, an unresolved V gene accounts for under half, and the remainder has no known explanation. V and J calls plus clone size are reproduced from that table; the DNA served to infer D and trimming. The sample includes fewer than 200,000 clones, with approximately 79% observed a single time. The top ten clonotypes cover about 0.93% of the sample.

This chain is built from TRBV5-4 and TRBJ2-7; the junction holds 7 bases that match TRBD2. Sequenced sample: PBMCs. This TCR derives from a woman aged 50 to 60 in good health and CMV-seropositive. The CDR3 loop reads CASSPTLRGEEQYF. The nucleotides read TGTGCCAGCAGCCCAACTCTTCGGGGGGAGGAGCAGTACTTC.